This T cell receptor (beta chain) is drawn from a study of identical twins. Template switching (which added a universal primer site) was used, and cDNA carried unique molecular identifiers. From the 5' RACE reads, TCRdb called clonotypes with MiXCR, one entry per CDR3 protein. This sample has roughly 280,000 distinct CDR3 sequences; roughly 10% occur once, and the top ten carry approximately 6.5%. The CDR3 is 13 amino acids. From germline, CDR1 is WNHNN and CDR2 SYGVQD (reference sequence). The ends were cut back, 3 bases at V and 8 bases at J, with 13 bases in the middle. Healthy Caucasians made up all donors. On this clonotype: What it binds is not known.

Notes on the study in general: Memory repertoires showed no such pattern, whereas abundant cord blood beta clonotypes carried fewer insertions.

The data were also submitted as part of a second study, on yellow fever vaccine responses in identical twins.

The TCR comes from a woman in her late teens or twenties in good health. The rearrangement links TRBV10-1 to TRBJ1-2; tentative D call: TRBD1 (5 bases). Sequencing used CD8+ T cells sorted from blood. In DNA, the CDR3 is TGCGCCAGCAGTGAAGGGACGGCCCGGGGCTACACCTTC. It encodes CASSEGTARGYTF.